This T cell receptor beta chain originates from a study of OX40 agonist ivuxolimab in advanced cancers. To note about this clone: Antigen unknown.

Repertoires were generated with immunoSEQ multiplex PCR, while TCRdb's copy carries only in-frame clones and drops some. The sample has tens of thousands of clones; less than 95% are singletons. Patients were excluded for autoimmune disease history or systemic immunosuppression. CDR1 and CDR2 from the germline V gene are LNHDA and SQIVND (reference sequence). CDR3 size: 17 residues. V dropped 4 bases and J dropped 8; count of bases not matched to a gene: 17. Whole-study findings and limits: Partial responders receiving 0.1-3.0 mg/kg showed among the lowest clonal expansion.

This chain links TRBV19 with TRBJ1-2, with 9 bases identical to TRBD1. This clonotype was sampled from an adult with an advanced solid tumor such as melanoma, head and neck, liver or kidney cancer. Here the sequenced sample was CD4+ or CD8+ T cells sorted from blood, taken in a trial of the OX40 agonist ivuxolimab. The CDR3 spells CASSKTTTAGQGGGYTF. The DNA for the CDR3 is TGTGCCAGTAGTAAGACTACCACCGCGGGACAGGGCGGAGGCTACACCTTC. The complete variable domain, with remaining parts taken from reference TRBV19 and TRBJ1-2, reads DGGITQSPKYLFRKEGQNVTLSCEQNLNHDAMYWYRQDPGQGLRLIYYSQIVNDFQKGDIAEGYSVSREKKESFPLTVTSAQKNPTAFYLCASSKTTTAGQGGGYTFGSGTRLTVV.